This T cell receptor beta chain was found in a study of cytomegalovirus exposure and HLA in healthy donors. 13 Jbeta primers and 60 Vbeta primers were used for the PCR. Using immunoSEQ multiplex PCR, the repertoire was profiled, and TCRdb retains in-frame clones only, with some absent. Altogether around 110,000 clones are present, around 80% being singletons, with the ten largest covering 4% to 5.5%. To note about this clone: The same CDR3 can be traced to other DNA sequences in this sample.

This receptor was identified in a man aged 30 to 39 in good health and CMV-seropositive. The sequenced sample consisted of PBMCs.

CDR3 residues: CASSPTGLQETQYF. Written as DNA, the CDR3 is TGTGCCAGCAGTCCTACGGGTCTCCAAGAGACCCAGTACTTC. The chain joins TRBV7-3 to TRBJ2-5; no clear D. The CDR3 contains 14 residues. The germline V gene encodes CDR1 SGHTA and CDR2 FQGTGA. Trimming took 6 bases from V and 1 from J, leaving 12 bases between them.